This T cell receptor (beta chain) comes out of a study of response to subunit inactivated influenza vaccine listed by TCRdb under 2018. Study-wide context: To follow how T cells responded to a trivalent subunit inactivated influenza vaccine, the researchers relied on deep quantitative profiling of the T cell receptor repertoire.

What the authors observed across the whole study: The authors proposed that each seasonal influenza vaccination may bring in only a limited number of new T cells.

This clonotype was picked up a small number of times. It has no known antigen specificity. No base qualities exist here, and no much larger clone lies one base off it. Libraries came from RT-PCR. The instrument was an Illumina HiSeq 2500. The public sequencing data were trimmed at Q25 with fastp and processed into clonotypes with MiXCR by TCRdb, which kept only in-frame beta chains. Rows with a matching CDR3 protein are joined into one entry that keeps the most common DNA and genes. This sample gives roughly 650,000 distinct CDR3 sequences in total; 14% of them show up just once. Around 7.6% of the sample lies in the top ten. CDR1 SGHAT and CDR2 FQNNGV were looked up in the germline V gene. Trimming takes 1 base from V and 3 bases from J, and the germline ends sit 9 bases apart. The CDR3 spans 14 residues, from the cysteine through the phenylalanine. Only the CDR3 region is kept as DNA, spanning 42 bases read in frame from base 1.

This clonotype was obtained from a man aged 45-60 years who received an inactivated influenza vaccine. Donor details come from another sample of the same person, matched by shared clones. The specimen comprised PBMCs from blood, sampled around two weeks before vaccination. In this chain, TRBV11-2 is recombined with TRBJ2-5; there is no confident call for the D gene. The CDR3 loop reads CASSLVWHKETQYF. The DNA is TGTGCCAGCAGCTTAGTTTGGCATAAAGAGACCCAGTACTTC.